Shown below are 8 T cell receptor beta chains from a single sample sequenced in a study of post-analysis software for immune sequencing data. Points from the study as a whole: About 5 TRBV segments occurring more often in patients than controls included TRBV5-6, TRBV5-1 and TRBV20-1.

TCR beta cDNA libraries had unique molecular identifiers. TCRdb redid the calling of the PCR reads with MiXCR, one entry per CDR3 protein. Among hundreds of thousands of distinct CDR3 sequences, 30% were seen once, and the ten largest hold around 0.55%. These receptors have no known antigen. Sequenced material: blood. The receptors shown here come from a girl aged 5-17 years with multiple sclerosis.

The J gene is TRBJ2-7, the V gene TRBV7-2; 10 nucleotides agree with TRBD2. The V gene's germline CDR1 is SGHTA and CDR2 FQGNSA. V lost 2 bases and J lost 4; bases outside the gene matches: 5. The CDR3 runs 15 residues. The CDR3 DNA reads as TGTGCCAGCAGCTTATGGGCTAGCGGGAGTTACGAGCAGTACTTC. Encoded protein: CASSLWASGSYEQYF.

This clonotype turned up a few times. The rearrangement joins TRBV10-2 to TRBJ2-5; 7 bases map to TRBD1. V lost 7 bases to trimming and J lost 5 bases; unmatched junction nucleotides: 16. The V gene's germline CDR1 is WSHSY and CDR2 SAAADI. The CDR3 contains 16 residues. The CDR3 nucleotides are TGCGCCAGCACCGAGGGGGCAGCCGTTCAAAGGGAGACCCAGTACTTC. It translates to CASTEGAAVQRETQYF.

The table lists this clonotype with a few counts. This sequence joins TRBV3-1 and TRBJ2-2, with D unresolved. This CDR3 is built from 12 residues. V lost 1 base and J lost 5, with 2 bases in between. CDR1 is LGHDT, CDR2 YNNKEL, per germline (reference sequence). CDR3 nucleotide sequence: TGTGCCAGCAGCCAAGTTACCGGGGAGCTGTTTTTT. Translating gives CASSQVTGELFF.

This clonotype was detected a few times. The chain employs TRBV5-1 and TRBJ2-3; TRBD1 aligns across 12 bases. This CDR3 spans 16 amino acids. The trim removed 4 bases at V and 2 bases at J, leaving 5 bases unmatched. Germline CDR1 is SGHRS and CDR2 is YFSETQ. DNA of the CDR3: TGCGCCAGCAGCGTTGGGACAGGGGGCACCACAGATACGCAGTATTTT. Protein product: CASSVGTGGTTDTQYF.

This chain uses TRBV20-1 with TRBJ1-6, with D unresolved. This CDR3 is built from 15 residues. V was trimmed by 1 base and J by 7 bases, leaving 14 bases between them. Germline assignment: CDR1 DFQATT and CDR2 SNEGSKA (reference sequence). The CDR3 region is CSARVAERENSPLHF. The DNA for the CDR3 is TGCAGTGCTAGAGTGGCAGAAAGGGAGAATTCACCCCTCCACTTT.

This clonotype was observed a few times. The gene calls are TRBV7-9 and TRBJ2-3; D possibly uses TRBD1 or TRBD2 (5 bases each). This CDR3 contains 15 residues. Trimming left V 8 bases short and J 2 bases short, with 17 bases between. Germline-derived CDR1 and CDR2 are SEHNR and FQNEAQ (reference sequence). CDR3 protein: CASAWGSANTDTQYF. The CDR3 DNA reads TGTGCCAGCGCCTGGGGGAGTGCGAACACAGATACGCAGTATTTT.

The genes are TRBV20-1 and TRBJ2-4; no clear D gene. The CDR3 runs 16 residues. Trimming left V 3 bases short and J 1 base short, with 16 bases between. CDR1 DFQATT and CDR2 SNEGSKA come from the germline V gene (reference sequence). The CDR3 loop reads CSARRTIGWAKNIQYF. In nucleotides, the CDR3 is TGCAGTGCTAGGCGGACGATAGGCTGGGCCAAAAACATTCAGTACTTC.

This chain links TRBV20-1 with TRBJ1-1, with a possible D match to TRBD1 (5 bases). The CDR3 totals 15 residues. Germline CDR1 DFQATT, CDR2 SNEGSKA (reference sequence). Between the trimmed V and J ends, which lost 3 bases and 4 bases, there was a span of 18 bases. The CDR3 reads CSASKPGAQGTEAFF. The CDR3 DNA is TGCAGTGCTAGCAAACCCGGGGCTCAGGGCACTGAAGCTTTCTTT.